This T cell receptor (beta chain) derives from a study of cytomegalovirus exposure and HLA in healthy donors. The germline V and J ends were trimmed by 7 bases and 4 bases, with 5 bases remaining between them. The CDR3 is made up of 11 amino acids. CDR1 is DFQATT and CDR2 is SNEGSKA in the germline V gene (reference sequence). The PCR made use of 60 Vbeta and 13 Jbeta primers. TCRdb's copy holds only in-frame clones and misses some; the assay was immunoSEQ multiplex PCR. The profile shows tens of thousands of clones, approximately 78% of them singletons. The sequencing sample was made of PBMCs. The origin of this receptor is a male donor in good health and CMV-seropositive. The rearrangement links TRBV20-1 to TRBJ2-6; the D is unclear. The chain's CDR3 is CSVEGANVLTF. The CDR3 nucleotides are TGCAGTGTTGAGGGGGCCAACGTCCTGACTTTC.